The present TCR beta chain was sequenced within a study of OX40 agonist ivuxolimab in advanced cancers. Turning to the study itself: Patients received intravenous ivuxolimab every 2 weeks at 0.01 to 10 mg/kg. Study results and caveats: CD8+ T cells (on average) carried more expanded clones than CD4+ T cells.

The method was immunoSEQ multiplex PCR; TCRdb's version includes in-frame clones alone and lacks a portion of them. The sample gives about 48,000 clones, around nine tenths of which show up once; around a tenth is in the top ten. The CDR3 is 14 amino acids. The germline V gene encodes CDR1 GTSNPN and CDR2 SVGIG (reference sequence). V was pared by 2 bases and J by 10 bases, with 15 bases between. To note about this clone: As yet, its antigen is unknown.

This chain uses TRBV30 with TRBJ1-6; a possible D gene is TRBD1 (5 bases). The clonotype originates from an adult with an advanced solid tumor such as melanoma, head and neck, liver or kidney cancer. The sample here was CD4+ or CD8+ T cells sorted from blood, taken in a trial of the OX40 agonist ivuxolimab. CDR3 sequence: CAWSSLYRTSPLHF. In DNA form, the CDR3 reads TGTGCCTGGAGTTCTTTGTACAGGACCTCACCCCTCCACTTT.